This T cell receptor beta chain was profiled in a study of post-analysis software for immune sequencing data. Findings of the study overall: The F measure placed samples prepared in the same batch into strongly shared clusters. Compared with controls, patients showed significantly lower normalized Chao1 diversity.

Each TCR beta cDNA library carried unique molecular identifiers. Starting from around 1 to 10 million T cells, the study yielded approximately 460,000 cDNA molecules. One entry per CDR3 protein results from TCRdb running MiXCR on the PCR reads. The table has some 500,000 distinct CDR3 sequences, 40% to 55% seen once. Comment on this clonotype: The antigen remains unidentified.

The sequenced sample consisted of blood. This clonotype was sampled from a girl aged 5 to 17 with multiple sclerosis.

The CDR3 DNA reads TGTGCCAGCAGCTTAGGGACAGGCGTCGCCTACGAGCAGTACTTC. Translating gives CASSLGTGVAYEQYF. The rearrangement links TRBV7-9 to TRBJ2-7; 7 bases are a match to TRBD1. This CDR3 contains 15 residues. From germline, CDR1 is SEHNR and CDR2 FQNEAQ (reference sequence). The V segment lost 1 base and the J segment 2 bases; nucleotides outside the gene matches: 5.